The 5 T cell receptor beta chains in this list originate from one sample, sequenced in a study of blood T cell repertoires in COVID-19. The table came from immunoSEQ multiplex PCR; TCRdb's copy has only in-frame clones and leaves some out. This sample yields just under 60,000 clones, of which 70% to 85% are seen a single time; around an eighth belongs to the top ten. Sequencing input: peripheral blood. The receptors were sampled from a man older than 75 with acute or convalescent COVID-19.

V gene TRBV2 combines with J gene TRBJ1-5; D gene uncertain. The CDR3 extends over 13 amino acids. V shed 4 bases and J shed 6 bases, with 10 bases lying between them. Germline values: CDR1 SNHLY, CDR2 FYNNEI. The chain's CDR3 is CASSVFNSQPQHF. The CDR3 nucleotides read TGTGCCAGCAGTGTTTTCAACAGTCAGCCCCAGCATTTT.

This sequence joins TRBV6-5 and TRBJ2-1; a possible D gene is TRBD2 (6 bases). This CDR3 spans 14 amino acids. V was shortened by 6 bases and J by 9 bases, with 18 bases between the two germline ends. Germline CDR1 is MNHEY and CDR2 is SVGAGI. The CDR3 DNA sequence: TGTGCCAGCAGGGAGGTCGGAGGGTACGGTGAGCAGTTCTTC. It encodes CASREVGGYGEQFF.

The V and J genes are TRBV9 and TRBJ2-7; maybe TRBD2 (6 bases). The CDR3 contains 15 residues. Trimming stripped 3 bases from V and 2 bases from J, with 15 bases between. Germline CDR1 and CDR2: SGDLS and YYNGEE. DNA of the CDR3: TGTGCCAGCAGCGGGGACTCCAACCTCGCCTACGAGCAGTACTTC. Its protein is CASSGDSNLAYEQYF.

V and J are TRBV3-1 (or the pseudogene TRBV3-2) and TRBJ2-5, with TRBD2 matching over 8 bases. V gave up 4 bases and J gave up 5 bases; unmatched junction bases: 12. This CDR3 contains 16 residues. Looked up from germline, CDR1 is LGHDT and CDR2 is YNNKEL (reference sequence). CDR3 protein: CASSPRERGFTETQYF. DNA of the CDR3: TGTGCCAGCAGCCCCCGGGAGCGGGGGTTTACGGAGACCCAGTACTTC.

CDR3 sequence (DNA): TGTGCCACCAGCAGACAGAAAGAGACCCAGTACTTC. Residues: CATSRQKETQYF. The chain is built from TRBV15 and TRBJ2-5; D gene unclear. Per germline, CDR1 LNHNV and CDR2 YYDKDF (reference sequence). The CDR3 sequence is 12 residues long. V lost 2 bases, J lost 3 bases, and 4 bases lay in between.